One TCR beta chain is described in this entry. Antigen: not known. This sample stems from a study of T cell repertoires in cytomegalovirus infection. Study background: Evidence of both CMV infection and a matching HLA type came from public TCR beta signatures. Whole-study findings and limits: HLA-C-restricted CMV-specific TCR beta clonotypes prevailed in the ex vivo response.

The CDR3 extends over 16 amino acids. The germline V gene has CDR1 ENHRY and CDR2 SYGVKD. V shed 4 bases and J 2 bases; nucleotides not matched to a gene: 4. TCRdb passed the reads through MiXCR, listing each CDR3 protein once. The sample has a few hundred thousand distinct CDR3 sequences, about 40% seen once. The sequence was obtained from a human donor in good health (CMV status not recorded). Some clones in this sample may be carry-over from other donors' samples. This specimen was cultured PBMCs, taken from culture after CMV antigen stimulation. V usage is TRBV10-3 and J usage is TRBJ2-7, with TRBD2 identical over 14 bases. This CDR3 reads CAISGTSGRTAYEQYF. The DNA of the CDR3 is TGTGCCATCAGTGGGACTAGCGGGAGGACTGCCTACGAGCAGTACTTC.